This TCR beta chain was identified in a study of CD4 T cells in relation to SARS-CoV-2 and coronaviruses. About the study: ViraFEST: approximately ten-day antigen culture of PBMCs, then TCR beta CDR3 sequencing.

With respect to this clone: What it binds is unknown.

Findings of the study overall: No donor gave both pre-pandemic and post-infection samples.

CD4+ T cells from unexposed donors were obtained before the COVID-19 pandemic (2011-2018). The cells were cultured for under 13 days before CD4+ T cells were isolated. Produced via immunoSEQ multiplex PCR; TCRdb's table is partial and in-frame only. The sample holds more than 20,000 clones; over 75% are singletons and the top ten take around 17%. The receptor comes from a human donor in good health. Sequenced: CD4+ T cells from PBMCs, cultured in vitro.

The CDR3 loop is CASSDGGTSGSRELFF. As DNA, the CDR3 is TGTGCCAGCTCTGACGGCGGGACTAGCGGGAGCCGGGAGCTGTTTTTT. The genes are TRBV6-6 and TRBJ2-2; 14 bases line up with TRBD2. This CDR3 comprises 16 residues. V shed 8 bases and J 9 bases; nucleotides not matched to a gene: 11. The germline V gene encodes CDR1 MNHNY and CDR2 SVGAGI (reference sequence).